The sequence of this T cell receptor beta chain was determined in a study of T cell responses to AZD1222 COVID-19 vaccine. The CDR3 covers 14 residues. The germline V and J ends were trimmed by 8 bases and 8 bases, with 24 bases remaining between them. Germline values: CDR1 GTSNPN, CDR2 SVGIG (reference sequence). Here immunoSEQ multiplex PCR was the method, and the copy in TCRdb shows in-frame clones only, minus some. The table includes over 150,000 clones, around 90% detected once. This clone was recorded only once. Its antigen is still unknown. Broader study findings: Donors were mostly white British, more females; clonal diversity possibly underestimated. None of the repertoires were sampled until the peak T cell response had passed. Spike regions recognized by vaccine-associated CD4 TCRs spanned the protein, led by 160-218 and 743-854. The study identified only a handful of AZD1222 recipients as seropositive at baseline.

The source is an adult in good health. Sample: peripheral blood, taken on day 0 of MenACWY control vaccination. V usage is TRBV30 and J usage is TRBJ1-2, with D maybe TRBD1 (5 bases). This chain's CDR3 is CAGYLGRGSGGYTF. CDR3 in DNA: TGTGCCGGGTACCTGGGTAGGGGATCAGGAGGCTACACCTTC.